This T cell receptor (beta chain) is drawn from a study of human T cells and chemical hapten exposure. Turning to the study itself: Patients got weekly scalp diphenylcyclopropenone doses over the roughly 24-week study.

One entry per CDR3 protein results from TCRdb running MiXCR on the RACE reads. Of 360,000 or so distinct CDR3 sequences listed, about 6% are singletons. There are many counts of this clonotype. Its antigen is undetermined. Regarding the study as a whole: With DPC sensitization, TCRs exceeding 1 in 1000 frequency showed no change.

The germline CDR1 and CDR2 sequences are MNHEY and SVGAGI. This CDR3 has 15 residues. With 2 bases removed from V and 1 base from J, the gap between germline ends came to 11 bases. The time point denotes: patch test 2, 6 weeks after DPC sensitization. This sample's treatment: therapeutic diphenylcyclopropenone sensitization with weekly scalp DPC. The chain links TRBV6-5 to TRBJ1-2; D is perhaps TRBD1 (5 bases). The material was whole blood, obtained in connection with sensitization to the hapten diphenylcyclopropenone (DPC). The origin of this receptor is a woman under 30 with alopecia areata. Some clones in this sample may be carry-over from other donors' samples. The CDR3 nucleotides read TGTGCCAGCAGTTACGGGCAGGGCTTTAACTATGGCTACACCTTC. Protein product: CASSYGQGFNYGYTF.